Sequencing of this T cell receptor (beta chain) was carried out in a study of shared clonotypes between healthy human individuals. In the study overall: In total, the donors were two women and a few men aged 18 to 49.

Notes on the study in general: Represented diversity (both genetic and exposure-history) was limited by the small number of donors.

Notes on this clone: Its matching antigen is unknown.

The input for sorted-subset replicate PCRs was about 0.2 ug DNA, some 30,000 T cell genomes. TCRdb's table, derived via immunoSEQ multiplex PCR, lists solely in-frame clones and lacks some. Of millions of clones listed, 85% to 95% are singletons. V shed 5 bases and J 6 bases; nucleotides not matched to a gene: 10. This CDR3 comprises 15 residues. The germline gives CDR1 MNHEY, CDR2 SVGAGI. This clonotype was sampled from a man younger than 35 in good health. This rearrangement joins TRBV6-5 to TRBJ2-1; 7 positions match TRBD1. The sequencing sample was made of naive CD4+ T cells sorted from blood. Subset of the sample: CD45RA+ positively selected. The CDR3 DNA is TGTGCCAGCAGTCCTACAGGGGCGGTGGGCAATGAGCAGTTCTTC. Protein: CASSPTGAVGNEQFF.